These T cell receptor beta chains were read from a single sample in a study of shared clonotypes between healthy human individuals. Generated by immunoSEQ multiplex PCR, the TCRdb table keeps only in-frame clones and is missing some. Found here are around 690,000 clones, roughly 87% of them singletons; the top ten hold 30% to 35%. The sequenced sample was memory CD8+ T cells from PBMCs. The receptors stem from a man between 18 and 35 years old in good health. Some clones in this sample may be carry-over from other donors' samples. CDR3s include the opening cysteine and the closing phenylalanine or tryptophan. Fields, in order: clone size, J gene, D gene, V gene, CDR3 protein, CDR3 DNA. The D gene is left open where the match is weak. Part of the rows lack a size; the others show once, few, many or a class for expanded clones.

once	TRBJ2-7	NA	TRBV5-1	CASSLRGFPTSSPSGEQYF	TGCGCCAGCAGCTTGCGGGGTTTTCCGACTTCCTCTCCTTCAGGCGAGCAGTACTTC
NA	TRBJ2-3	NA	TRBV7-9	CASSLRLPGTDTQYF	TGTGCCAGCAGCTTAAGATTGCCTGGCACAGATACGCAGTATTTT
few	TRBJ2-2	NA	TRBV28	CASRPTTANTGELFF	TGTGCCAGCAGACCCACCACCGCGAACACCGGGGAGCTGTTTTTT
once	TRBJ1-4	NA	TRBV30	CAWSGIEQGPNEKLFF	TGTGCCTGGAGTGGAATCGAGCAAGGACCTAATGAAAAACTGTTTTTT
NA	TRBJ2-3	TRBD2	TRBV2	CASGRETSGASTDTQYF	TGTGCCAGCGGGAGGGAGACTAGCGGGGCTAGCACAGATACGCAGTATTTT
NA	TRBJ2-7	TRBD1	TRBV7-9	CASSFSTGGDEQYF	TGTGCCAGCAGCTTTTCTACAGGGGGCGACGAGCAGTACTTC
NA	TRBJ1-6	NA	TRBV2	CASSDVGSSPLHF	TGTGCCAGCAGTGACGTCGGGAGTTCACCCCTCCACTTT
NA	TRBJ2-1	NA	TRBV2	CASSDRSSSYNEQFF	TGTGCCAGCAGTGACCGGAGTAGCTCCTACAATGAGCAGTTCTTC
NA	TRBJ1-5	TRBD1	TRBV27	CASSTGGSFLQPQHF	TGTGCCAGCAGTACAGGGGGTTCTTTTCTTCAGCCCCAGCATTTT
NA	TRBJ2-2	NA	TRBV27	CATRFSRTGELFF	TGTGCCACCCGGTTCAGTCGGACCGGGGAGCTGTTTTTT
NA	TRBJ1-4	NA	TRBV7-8	CASALANEKLFF	TGTGCCAGCGCGTTAGCTAATGAAAAACTGTTTTTT
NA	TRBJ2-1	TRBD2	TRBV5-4	CASTRGGPEREGVKEQFF	TGTGCCAGCACCAGGGGGGGGCCTGAGCGGGAGGGTGTAAAAGAGCAGTTCTTC
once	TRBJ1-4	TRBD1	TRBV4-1	CASSRPGQGDNEKLFF	TGCGCCAGCAGCCGACCGGGACAGGGGGATAATGAAAAACTGTTTTTT
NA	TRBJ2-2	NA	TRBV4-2	CASSPRRRGNTGELFF	TGTGCCAGCAGCCCTCGTCGCAGGGGCAACACCGGGGAGCTGTTTTTT
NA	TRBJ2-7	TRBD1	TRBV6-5	CASSQRDSPYEQYF	TGTGCCAGCAGCCAAAGGGACAGCCCCTACGAGCAGTACTTC
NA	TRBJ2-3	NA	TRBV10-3	CAISESAGSGRTDTQYF	TGTGCCATCAGTGAGTCCGCGGGTAGCGGACGCACAGATACGCAGTATTTT
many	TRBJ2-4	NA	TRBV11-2	CASRADANIQYF	TGTGCCAGCAGAGCGGACGCAAACATTCAGTACTTC
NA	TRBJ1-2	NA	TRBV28	CASYHQRDRYYGYTF	TGTGCCAGCTACCACCAGAGGGATCGGTACTACGGCTACACCTTC
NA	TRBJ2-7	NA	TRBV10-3	CAISDGTPTAYEQYF	TGTGCCATCAGTGACGGGACACCAACCGCCTACGAGCAGTACTTC
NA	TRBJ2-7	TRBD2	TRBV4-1	CASSQVGGGEQYF	TGCGCCAGCAGCCAAGTGGGGGGGGGCGAGCAGTACTTC
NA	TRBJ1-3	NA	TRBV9	CASSVHPGLGGNTIYF	TGTGCCAGCAGCGTACATCCAGGGCTTGGAGGAAACACCATATATTTT